The entry below describes one T cell receptor beta chain. The antigen is unknown. These data are taken from a study of vaccination and CD4 T cells after COVID-19. Turning to the study itself: Collection of post-COVID samples occurred a median approximately 93 days after diagnosis, spanning a range of 35 to 161. Ranging from 14 to 241, the interval between dose two and post-vaccine sampling had a median of 72 days.

Documented treatment: roughly 11-day PBMC culture with coronavirus spike peptide pools or control peptides (ViraFEST assay). An Oncomine TCR Beta short-read assay was used to sequence the DNA from cultured CD4+ T cells. Investigators isolated genomic DNA from cultured CD4+ T cells. TCRdb reanalysed the PCR reads using MiXCR and keeps one entry per CDR3 protein. The sample includes 20,000 to 30,000 distinct CDR3 sequences, roughly 40% of them seen just once. The V and J ends lost 8 bases and 7 bases respectively, with 14 bases between them. The CDR3 spans 12 residues. From germline, CDR1 is MDHEN and CDR2 SYDVKM. Study-wide findings and caveats: When vaccine-specific clones from convalescent patients were examined, 304 of 307 were spike mono-reactive.

V is TRBV28 and J is TRBJ2-5; the D is unclear. The receptor was derived from a human donor who had recovered from COVID-19. Sequences were obtained from CD4+ T cells from blood, cultured in vitro. The CDR3 spells CASSSPPLTQYF. CDR3 sequence (DNA): TGTGCCAGCTCTTCACCCCCCTTGACCCAGTACTTC.